This T cell receptor (beta chain) appears in the sequencing data of a study of shared clonotypes between healthy human individuals. Between the trimmed V and J ends, which lost 0 bases and 4 bases, there was a span of 12 bases. CDR1 is LNHNV, CDR2 YYDKDF, per germline (reference sequence). The CDR3 has 15 amino acids. Remarks on this clone: Its antigen is undetermined.

The study, taken as a whole, reports: Sampling involved blood alone; tissue repertoires likely differ. Richness estimates generally favored naive over memory subsets.

The input for sorted-subset replicate PCRs was about 210 ng DNA, tens of thousands of T cell genomes. Profiled with immunoSEQ multiplex PCR; TCRdb holds only in-frame clones, not every one. Altogether approximately 1.4 million clones are present, 95% to 99% being singletons, with the ten largest covering approximately 0.45%. Sequenced sample: naive CD4+ T cells sorted from blood. The sample's subset: CD45RA+ positively selected. The chain combines TRBV15 with TRBJ1-2; perhaps TRBD1 as D (5 bases). The origin of this receptor is a young man in good health. CDR3 in amino acids: CATSRDQRQGYGYTF. The CDR3, as DNA: TGTGCCACCAGCAGAGATCAGAGGCAGGGCTATGGCTACACCTTC.